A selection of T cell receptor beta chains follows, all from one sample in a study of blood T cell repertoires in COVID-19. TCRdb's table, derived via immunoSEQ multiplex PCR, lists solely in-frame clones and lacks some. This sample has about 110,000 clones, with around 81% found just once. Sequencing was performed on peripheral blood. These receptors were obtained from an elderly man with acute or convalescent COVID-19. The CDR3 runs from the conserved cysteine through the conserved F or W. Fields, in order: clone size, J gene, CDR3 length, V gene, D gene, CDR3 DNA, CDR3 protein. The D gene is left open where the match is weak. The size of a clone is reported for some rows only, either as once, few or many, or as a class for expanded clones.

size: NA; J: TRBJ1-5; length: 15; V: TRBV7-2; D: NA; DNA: TGTGCCAGCAGCTTAGTCGGGGGGTACAATCAGCCCCAGCATTTT; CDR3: CASSLVGGYNQPQHF
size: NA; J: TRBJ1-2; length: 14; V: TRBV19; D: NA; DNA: TGTGCCAGTTCCCCTGCAGGGGCCGCCTATGGCTACACCTTC; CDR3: CASSPAGAAYGYTF
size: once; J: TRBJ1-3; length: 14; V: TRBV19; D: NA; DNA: TGTGCCAGTAGTTCGGACTCCTCTGGAAACACCATATATTTT; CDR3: CASSSDSSGNTIYF
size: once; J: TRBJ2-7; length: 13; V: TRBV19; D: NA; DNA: TGTGCCAGTAGTATAGCGGGTACCGACGAGCAGTACTTC; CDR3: CASSIAGTDEQYF
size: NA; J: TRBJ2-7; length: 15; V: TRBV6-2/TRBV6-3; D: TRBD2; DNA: TGTGCCAGCAGTTCCGAAACTAGCGGGAGGGACGAGCAGTACTTC; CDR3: CASSSETSGRDEQYF
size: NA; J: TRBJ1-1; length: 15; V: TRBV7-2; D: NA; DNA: TGTGCCAGCAGCTTCGACCCGACGGGGGACACTGAAGCTTTCTTT; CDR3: CASSFDPTGDTEAFF
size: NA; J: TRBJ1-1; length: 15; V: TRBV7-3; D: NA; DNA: TGTGCCAGCAGCCCGGGGCGCAGGGGTAGGGCTGAAGCTTTCTTT; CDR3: CASSPGRRGRAEAFF
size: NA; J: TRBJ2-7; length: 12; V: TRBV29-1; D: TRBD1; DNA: TGCAGCGGGGGACAGGGGGCCACCGGGCAGTACTTC; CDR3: CSGGQGATGQYF
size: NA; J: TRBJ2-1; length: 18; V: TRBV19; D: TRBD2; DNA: TGTGCCAGTAGTCCCCGGGCTAGCGGGAGGGCAGTTGTGAATGAGCAGTTCTTC; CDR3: CASSPRASGRAVVNEQFF
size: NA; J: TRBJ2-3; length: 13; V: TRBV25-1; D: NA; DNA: TGTGCCAGCAGTGAATCCCAAACAGATACGCAGTATTTT; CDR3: CASSESQTDTQYF
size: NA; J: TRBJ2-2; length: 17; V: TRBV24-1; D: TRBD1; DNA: TGTGCCACCAGTGACCCCCGGGACAGGGTAAACACCGGGGAGCTGTTTTTT; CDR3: CATSDPRDRVNTGELFF
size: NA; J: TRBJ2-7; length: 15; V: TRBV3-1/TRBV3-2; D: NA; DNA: TGTGCCAGCAGCCAAGGGGCAGACCCGTCCTACGAGCAGTACTTC; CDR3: CASSQGADPSYEQYF
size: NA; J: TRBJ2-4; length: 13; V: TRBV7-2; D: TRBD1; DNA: TGTGCCAGCAGCCCGGGACAGGGTAACATTCAGTACTTC; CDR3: CASSPGQGNIQYF
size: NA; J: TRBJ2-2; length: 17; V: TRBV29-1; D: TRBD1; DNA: TGCAGCGTTGAAGGCCGGACAGGGGTATCGAACACCGGGGAGCTGTTTTTT; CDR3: CSVEGRTGVSNTGELFF
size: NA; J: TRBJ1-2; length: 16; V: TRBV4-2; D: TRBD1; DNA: TGTGCCAGCAGCCAAGATCTTACCCGACAGGGGGCTGGCTACACCTTC; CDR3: CASSQDLTRQGAGYTF
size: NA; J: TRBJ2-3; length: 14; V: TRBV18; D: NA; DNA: TGTGCCAGCTCACCACAGCGGAATACAGATACGCAGTATTTT; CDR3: CASSPQRNTDTQYF
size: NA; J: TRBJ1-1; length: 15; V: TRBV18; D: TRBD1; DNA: TGTGCCAGCTCACCACCGGGACAGTCGAACACTGAAGCTTTCTTT; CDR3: CASSPPGQSNTEAFF
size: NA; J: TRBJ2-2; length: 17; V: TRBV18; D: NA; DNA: TGTGCCAGCTCACCACAACCGGTAGCGGATTCTTCCGGGGAGCTGTTTTTT; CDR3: CASSPQPVADSSGELFF
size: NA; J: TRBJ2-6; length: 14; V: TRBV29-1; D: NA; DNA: TGCAGCGTCCAAGGGGGAGCTGGGGCCAACGTCCTGACTTTC; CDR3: CSVQGGAGANVLTF
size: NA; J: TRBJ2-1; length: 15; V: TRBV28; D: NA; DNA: TGTGCCAGCAGTCAGGGACACTGGTCGGTGAATGAGCAGTTCTTC; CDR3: CASSQGHWSVNEQFF
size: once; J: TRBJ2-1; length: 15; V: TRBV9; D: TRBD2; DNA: TGTGCCAGCAGCGTAGTTAGCGGGAGTCTCAATGAGCAGTTCTTC; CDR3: CASSVVSGSLNEQFF
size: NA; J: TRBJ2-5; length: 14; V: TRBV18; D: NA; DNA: TGTGCCAGCTCACCATCAAGGGGCAGGGAGACCCAGTACTTC; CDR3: CASSPSRGRETQYF
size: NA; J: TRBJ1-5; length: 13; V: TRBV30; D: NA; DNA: TGTGCCTGGAGTTACTCGGGAACACAGCCCCAGCATTTT; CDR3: CAWSYSGTQPQHF
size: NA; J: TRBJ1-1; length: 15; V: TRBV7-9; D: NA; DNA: TGTGCCAGCAGTCGCATTTTTTCAGGGGACACTGAAGCTTTCTTT; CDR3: CASSRIFSGDTEAFF
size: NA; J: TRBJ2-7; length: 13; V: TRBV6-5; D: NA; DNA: TGTGCCAGCAGACCTACCTCGGGCTACGAGCAGTACTTC; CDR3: CASRPTSGYEQYF
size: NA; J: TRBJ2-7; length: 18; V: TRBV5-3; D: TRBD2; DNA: TGTGCCAGAAGCTTGGGGCTAGCGGGCGTAAACGTTTCCTACGAGCAGTACTTC; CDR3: CARSLGLAGVNVSYEQYF
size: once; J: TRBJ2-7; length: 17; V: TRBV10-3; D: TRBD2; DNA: TGTGCCATCAGTGGTTCTAAATGGACTAGCGGGAACTACGAGCAGTACTTC; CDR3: CAISGSKWTSGNYEQYF
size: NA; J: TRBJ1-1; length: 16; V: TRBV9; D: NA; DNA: TGTGCCAGCAGCCCTCGTCCGGACAGTTTGAACACTGAAGCTTTCTTT; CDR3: CASSPRPDSLNTEAFF
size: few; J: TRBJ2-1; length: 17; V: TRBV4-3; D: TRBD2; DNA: TGCGCCAGCAGCCAACCCAGACTAGCCAGCTCCTACAATGAGCAGTTCTTC; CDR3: CASSQPRLASSYNEQFF
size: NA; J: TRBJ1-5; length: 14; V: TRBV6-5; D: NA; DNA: TGTGCCAGCAGTTACACAGGGCCGAATCAGCCCCAGCATTTT; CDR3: CASSYTGPNQPQHF
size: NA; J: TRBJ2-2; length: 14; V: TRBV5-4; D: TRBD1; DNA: TGTGCCAGCAGTAATGACAGGGACACCGGGGAGCTGTTTTTT; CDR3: CASSNDRDTGELFF
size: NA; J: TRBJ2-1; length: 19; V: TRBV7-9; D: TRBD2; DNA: TGTGCCAGCAGCTTAGTGGTGGGACGTCCTGGGGGGGCCTACAATGAGCAGTTCTTC; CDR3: CASSLVVGRPGGAYNEQFF
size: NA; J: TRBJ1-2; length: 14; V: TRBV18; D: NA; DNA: TGTGCCAGCTCACCCGACTCAGCTAACTATGGCTACACCTTC; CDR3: CASSPDSANYGYTF
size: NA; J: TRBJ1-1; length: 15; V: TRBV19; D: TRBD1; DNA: TGTGCCAGTAGTCTTAAGGGCAGGGGGCAGGATGAAGCTTTCTTT; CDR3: CASSLKGRGQDEAFF
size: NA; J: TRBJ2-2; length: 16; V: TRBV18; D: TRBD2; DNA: TGTGCCAGCTCACCACGAAGCGGGAGGACCACCGGGGAGCTGTTTTTT; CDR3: CASSPRSGRTTGELFF
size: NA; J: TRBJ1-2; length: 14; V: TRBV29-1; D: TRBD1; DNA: TGCAGCGTTGCCGGGACAGGGGAGTCCTATGGCTACACCTTC; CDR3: CSVAGTGESYGYTF
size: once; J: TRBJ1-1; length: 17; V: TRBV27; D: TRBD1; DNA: TGTGCCAGCAGCGAGAACGACAGGGGGCTCTCGAACACTGAAGCTTTCTTT; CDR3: CASSENDRGLSNTEAFF
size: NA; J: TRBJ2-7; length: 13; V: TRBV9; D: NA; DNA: TGTGCCAGCAGCGTAGAGCCGGAGTACGAGCAGTACTTC; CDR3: CASSVEPEYEQYF
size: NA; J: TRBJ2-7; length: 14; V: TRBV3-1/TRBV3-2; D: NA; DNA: TGTGCCAGCAGCCTCCGGACAGTTCAAGACGAGCAGTACTTC; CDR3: CASSLRTVQDEQYF